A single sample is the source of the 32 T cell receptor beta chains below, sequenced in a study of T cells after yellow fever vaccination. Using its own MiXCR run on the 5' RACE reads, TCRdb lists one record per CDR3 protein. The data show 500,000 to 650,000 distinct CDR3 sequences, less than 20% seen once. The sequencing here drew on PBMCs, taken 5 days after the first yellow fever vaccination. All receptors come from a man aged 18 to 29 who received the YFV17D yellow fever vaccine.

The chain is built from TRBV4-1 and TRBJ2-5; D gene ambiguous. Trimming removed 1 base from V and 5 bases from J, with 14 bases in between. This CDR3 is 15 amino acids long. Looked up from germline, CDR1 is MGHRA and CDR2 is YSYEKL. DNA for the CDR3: TGCGCCAGCAGCCAAGGAAGGTGGCCCGGGGAGACCCAGTACTTC. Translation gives CASSQGRWPGETQYF.

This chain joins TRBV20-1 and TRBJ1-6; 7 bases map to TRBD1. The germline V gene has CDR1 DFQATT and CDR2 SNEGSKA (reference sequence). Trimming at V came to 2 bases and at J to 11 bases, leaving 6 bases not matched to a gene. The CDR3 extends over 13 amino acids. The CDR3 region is CSARQDRRTPLHF. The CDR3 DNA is TGCAGTGCTAGACAGGACAGGAGAACACCCCTCCACTTT.

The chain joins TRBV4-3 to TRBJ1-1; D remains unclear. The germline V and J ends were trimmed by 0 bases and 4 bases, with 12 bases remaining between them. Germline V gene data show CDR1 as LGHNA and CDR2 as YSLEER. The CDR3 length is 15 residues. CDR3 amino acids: CASSQDLGEGTEAFF. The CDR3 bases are TGCGCCAGCAGCCAAGATCTGGGAGAGGGCACTGAAGCTTTCTTT.

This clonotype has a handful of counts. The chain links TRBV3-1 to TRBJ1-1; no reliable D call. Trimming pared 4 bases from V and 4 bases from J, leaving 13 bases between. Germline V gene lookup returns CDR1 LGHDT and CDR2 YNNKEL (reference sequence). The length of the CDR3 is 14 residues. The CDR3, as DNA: TGTGCCAGCAGCCGGGCCGGGGAAGGCACTGAAGCTTTCTTT. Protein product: CASSRAGEGTEAFF.

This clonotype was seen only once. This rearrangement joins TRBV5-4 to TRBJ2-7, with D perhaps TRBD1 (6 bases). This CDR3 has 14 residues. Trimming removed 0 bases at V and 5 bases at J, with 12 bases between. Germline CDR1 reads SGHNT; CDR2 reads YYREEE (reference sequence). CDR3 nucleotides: TGTGCCAGCAGCTTGGAATTCACAGGGAACGAGCAGTACTTC. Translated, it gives CASSLEFTGNEQYF. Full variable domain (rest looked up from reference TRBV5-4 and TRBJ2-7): ETGVTQSPTHLIKTRGQQVTLRCSSQSGHNTVSWYQQALGQGPQFIFQYYREEENGRGNFPPRFSGLQFPNYSSELNVNALELDDSALYLCASSLEFTGNEQYFGPGTRLTVT.

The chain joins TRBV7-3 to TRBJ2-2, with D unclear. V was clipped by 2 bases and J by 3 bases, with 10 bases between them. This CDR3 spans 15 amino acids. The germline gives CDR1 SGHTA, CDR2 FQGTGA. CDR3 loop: CASSLGGQYTGELFF. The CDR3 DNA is TGTGCCAGCAGCTTAGGTGGGCAGTACACCGGGGAGCTGTTTTTT.

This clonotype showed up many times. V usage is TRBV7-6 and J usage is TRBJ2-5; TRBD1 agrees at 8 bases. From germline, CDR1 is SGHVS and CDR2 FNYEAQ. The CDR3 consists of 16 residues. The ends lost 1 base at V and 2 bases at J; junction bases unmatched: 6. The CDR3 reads CASSLGGTGLQETQYF. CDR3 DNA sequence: TGTGCCAGCAGCTTAGGGGGGACAGGCCTACAAGAGACCCAGTACTTC.

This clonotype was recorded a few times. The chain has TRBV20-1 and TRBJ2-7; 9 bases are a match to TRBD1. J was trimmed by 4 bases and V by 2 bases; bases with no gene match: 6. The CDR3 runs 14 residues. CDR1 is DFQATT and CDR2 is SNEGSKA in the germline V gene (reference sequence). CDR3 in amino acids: CSARNRGRFYEQYV. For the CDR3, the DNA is TGCAGTGCTAGAAACAGGGGGCGATTTTACGAGCAGTACGTC.

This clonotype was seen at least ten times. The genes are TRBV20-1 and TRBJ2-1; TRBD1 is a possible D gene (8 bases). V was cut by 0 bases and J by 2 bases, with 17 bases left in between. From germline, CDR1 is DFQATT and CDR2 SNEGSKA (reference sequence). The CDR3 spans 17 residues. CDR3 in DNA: TGCAGTGCTAGAGATCGCGGACAGGGAGGGCCCTACAATGAGCAGTTCTTC. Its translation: CSARDRGQGGPYNEQFF.

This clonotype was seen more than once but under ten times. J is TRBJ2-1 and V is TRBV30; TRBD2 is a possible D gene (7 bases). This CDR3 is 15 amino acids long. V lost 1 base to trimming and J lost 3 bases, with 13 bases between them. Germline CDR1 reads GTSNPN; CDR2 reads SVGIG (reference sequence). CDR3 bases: TGTGCCTGGAGTGCGTGGGGGGGCCTCTACAATGAGCAGTTCTTC. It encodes CAWSAWGGLYNEQFF.

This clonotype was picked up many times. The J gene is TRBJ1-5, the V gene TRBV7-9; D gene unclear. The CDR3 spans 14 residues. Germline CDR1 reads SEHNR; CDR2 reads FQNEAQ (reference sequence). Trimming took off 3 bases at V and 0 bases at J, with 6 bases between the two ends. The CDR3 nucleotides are TGTGCCAGCAGCTTTACGGATAGCAATCAGCCCCAGCATTTT. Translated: CASSFTDSNQPQHF.

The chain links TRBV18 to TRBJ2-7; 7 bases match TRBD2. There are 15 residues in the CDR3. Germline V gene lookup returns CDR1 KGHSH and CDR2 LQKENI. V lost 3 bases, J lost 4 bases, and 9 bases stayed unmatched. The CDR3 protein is CASSPPSRGVYEQYF. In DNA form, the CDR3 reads TGTGCCAGCTCACCCCCTTCCCGGGGGGTTTACGAGCAGTACTTC.

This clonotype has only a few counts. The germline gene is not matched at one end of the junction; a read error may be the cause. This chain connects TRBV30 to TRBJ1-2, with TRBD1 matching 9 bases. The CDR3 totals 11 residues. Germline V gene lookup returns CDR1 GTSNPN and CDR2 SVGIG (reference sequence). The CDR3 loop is CASEQGAPINF. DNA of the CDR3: TGTGCCTCCGAACAGGGGGCGCCAATTAATTTC.

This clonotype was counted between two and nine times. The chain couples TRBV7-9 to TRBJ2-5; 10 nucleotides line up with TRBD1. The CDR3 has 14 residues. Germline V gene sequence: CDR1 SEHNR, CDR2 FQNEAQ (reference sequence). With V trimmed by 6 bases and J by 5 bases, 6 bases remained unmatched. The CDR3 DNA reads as TGTGCCAGCAGGCGGGGACAGGGGATCGAGACCCAGTACTTC. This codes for CASRRGQGIETQYF.

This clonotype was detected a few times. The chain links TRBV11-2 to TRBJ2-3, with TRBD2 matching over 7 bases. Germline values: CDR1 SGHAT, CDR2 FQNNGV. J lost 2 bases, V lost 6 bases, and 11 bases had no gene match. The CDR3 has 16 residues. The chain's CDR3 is CASRAISGPNTDTQYF. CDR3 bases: TGTGCCAGCAGGGCAATTAGCGGGCCAAACACAGATACGCAGTATTTT.

The CDR3, as DNA: TGCAGTGCTTCGATTCAAGAGACCCAGTACTTC. It is translated as CSASIQETQYF. This sequence joins TRBV20-1 and TRBJ2-5; no clear D gene. The V gene's germline CDR1 is DFQATT and CDR2 SNEGSKA (reference sequence). Trimming removed 5 bases from V and 2 bases from J, with 6 bases in between. The CDR3 runs to 11 residues.

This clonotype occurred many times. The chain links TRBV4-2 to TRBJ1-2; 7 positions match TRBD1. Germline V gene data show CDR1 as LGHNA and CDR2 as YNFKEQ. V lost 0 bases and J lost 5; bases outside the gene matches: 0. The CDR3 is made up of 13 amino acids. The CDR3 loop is CASSQEQGYGYTF. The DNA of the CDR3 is TGTGCCAGCAGCCAAGAACAGGGGTATGGCTACACCTTC.

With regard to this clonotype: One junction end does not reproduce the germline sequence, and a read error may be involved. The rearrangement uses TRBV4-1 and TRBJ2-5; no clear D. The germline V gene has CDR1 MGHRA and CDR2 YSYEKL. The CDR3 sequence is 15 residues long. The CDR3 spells CTSSFRAGLQETQYF. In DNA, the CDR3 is TGCACCAGCAGCTTCAGAGCTGGTCTTCAAGAGACCCAGTACTTC.

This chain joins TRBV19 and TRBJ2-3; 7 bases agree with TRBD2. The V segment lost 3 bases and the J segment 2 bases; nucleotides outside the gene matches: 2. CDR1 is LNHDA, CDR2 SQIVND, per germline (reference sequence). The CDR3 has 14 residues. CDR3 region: CASSIGTNTDTQYF. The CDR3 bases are TGTGCCAGTAGTATCGGGACTAACACAGATACGCAGTATTTT.

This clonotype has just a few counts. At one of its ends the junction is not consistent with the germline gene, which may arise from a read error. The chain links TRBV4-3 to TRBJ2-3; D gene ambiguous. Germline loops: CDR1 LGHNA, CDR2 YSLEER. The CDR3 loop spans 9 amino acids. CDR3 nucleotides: TGCGCCAGCATAGATACGCAGTATTTT. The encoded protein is CASIDTQYF.

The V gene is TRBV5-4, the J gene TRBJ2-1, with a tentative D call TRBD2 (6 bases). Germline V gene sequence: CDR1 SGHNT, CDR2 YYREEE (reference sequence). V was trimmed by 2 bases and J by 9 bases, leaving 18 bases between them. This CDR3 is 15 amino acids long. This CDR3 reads CASSLGGVAQGEQFF. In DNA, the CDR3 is TGTGCCAGCAGCTTAGGCGGGGTCGCGCAGGGTGAGCAGTTCTTC.

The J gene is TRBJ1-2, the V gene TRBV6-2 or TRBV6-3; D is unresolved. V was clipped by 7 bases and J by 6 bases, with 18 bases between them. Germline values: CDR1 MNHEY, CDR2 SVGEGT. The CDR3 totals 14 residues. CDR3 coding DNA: TGTGCCAGCACCTCCTCCGGGGTTGACGATGGCTACACCTTC. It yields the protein CASTSSGVDDGYTF.

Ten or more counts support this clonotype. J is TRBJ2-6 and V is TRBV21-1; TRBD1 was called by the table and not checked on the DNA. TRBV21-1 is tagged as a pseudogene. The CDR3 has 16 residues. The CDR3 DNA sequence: TGTGCCGGGGGGCGGGACAGGTCGACTGGGGCCAACGTCCTGACTTTC. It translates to CAGGRDRSTGANVLTF.

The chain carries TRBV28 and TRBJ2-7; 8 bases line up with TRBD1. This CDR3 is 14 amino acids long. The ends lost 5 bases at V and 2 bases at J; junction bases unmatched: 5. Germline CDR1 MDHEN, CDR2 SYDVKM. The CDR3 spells CASSQGQATYEQYV. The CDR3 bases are TGTGCCAGCAGTCAGGGACAGGCCACCTACGAGCAGTACGTC.

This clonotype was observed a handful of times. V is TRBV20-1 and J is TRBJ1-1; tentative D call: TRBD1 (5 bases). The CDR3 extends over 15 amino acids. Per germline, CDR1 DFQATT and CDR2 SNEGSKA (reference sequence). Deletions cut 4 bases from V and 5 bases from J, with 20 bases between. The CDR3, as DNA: TGCAGTGCTATGACGGGGGGAGCGGCGGGGACTGAAGCTTTCTTT. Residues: CSAMTGGAAGTEAFF.

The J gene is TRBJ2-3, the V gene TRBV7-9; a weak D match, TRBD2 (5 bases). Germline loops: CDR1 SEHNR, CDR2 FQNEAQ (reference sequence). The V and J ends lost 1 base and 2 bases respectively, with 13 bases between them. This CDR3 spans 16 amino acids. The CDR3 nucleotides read TGTGCCAGCAGCTTAGTCCCCACTAGTTTCACAGATACGCAGTATTTT. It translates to CASSLVPTSFTDTQYF.

CDR3 amino acids: CATSLQLLAQETQYF. In nucleotides, the CDR3 is TGTGCCACCAGCCTCCAATTACTAGCGCAAGAGACCCAGTACTTC. The chain employs TRBV15 and TRBJ2-5, with TRBD2 matching over 7 bases. The germline gives CDR1 LNHNV, CDR2 YYDKDF (reference sequence). V shed 5 bases, J shed 2 bases, and the junction held 8 bases outside the gene matches. The CDR3 covers 15 residues. Drawing the rest from reference TRBV15 and TRBJ2-5, the complete variable domain is DAMVIQNPRYQVTQFGKPVTLSCSQTLNHNVMYWYQQKSSQAPKLLFHYYDKDFNNEADTPDNFQSRRPNTSFCFLDIRSPGLGDTAMYLCATSLQLLAQETQYFGPGTRLLVL.

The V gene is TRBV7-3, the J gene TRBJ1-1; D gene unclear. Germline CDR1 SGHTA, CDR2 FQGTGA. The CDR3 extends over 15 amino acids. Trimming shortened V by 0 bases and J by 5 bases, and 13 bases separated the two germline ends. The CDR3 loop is CASSLTLGKETEAFF. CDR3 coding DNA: TGTGCCAGCAGCTTAACTTTGGGAAAAGAGACTGAAGCTTTCTTT.

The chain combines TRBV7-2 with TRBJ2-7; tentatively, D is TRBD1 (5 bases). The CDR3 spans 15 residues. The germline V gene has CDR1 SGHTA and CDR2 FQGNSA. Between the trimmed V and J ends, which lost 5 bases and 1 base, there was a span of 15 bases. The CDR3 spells CASSRQGVASYEQYV. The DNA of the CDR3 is TGTGCCAGCAGCCGGCAGGGTGTAGCATCCTACGAGCAGTACGTC.

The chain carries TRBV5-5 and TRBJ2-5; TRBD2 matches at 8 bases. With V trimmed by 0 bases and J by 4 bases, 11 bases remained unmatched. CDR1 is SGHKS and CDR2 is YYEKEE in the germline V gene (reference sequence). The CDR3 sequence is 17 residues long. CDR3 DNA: TGTGCCAGCAGCTTGGTTTCCGGGGGGGCCAGGGGAGAGACCCAGTACTTC. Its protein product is CASSLVSGGARGETQYF.

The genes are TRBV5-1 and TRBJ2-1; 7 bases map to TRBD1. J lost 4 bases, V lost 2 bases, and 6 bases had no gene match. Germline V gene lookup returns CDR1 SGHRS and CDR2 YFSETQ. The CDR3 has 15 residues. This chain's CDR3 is CASSFTPGQYNEQFF. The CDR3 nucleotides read TGCGCCAGCAGCTTCACACCGGGACAGTACAATGAGCAGTTCTTC.

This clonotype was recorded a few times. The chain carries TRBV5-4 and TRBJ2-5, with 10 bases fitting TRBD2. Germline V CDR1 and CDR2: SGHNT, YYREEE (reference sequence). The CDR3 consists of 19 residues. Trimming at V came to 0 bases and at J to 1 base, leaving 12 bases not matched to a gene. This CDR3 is CASSLAVGTSGVFQETQYF. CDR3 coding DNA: TGTGCCAGCAGCTTGGCCGTGGGAACTAGCGGGGTTTTCCAAGAGACCCAGTACTTC.